This T cell receptor beta chain was recovered during a study of glioma-infiltrating T cells after dendritic cell vaccination. Of note for this clone: This specimen includes other DNA sequences encoding the same CDR3.

Data came from immunoSEQ multiplex PCR; TCRdb stores just in-frame clones and leaves some out. The table has tens of thousands of clones, over 70% seen once. Trimming removed 7 bases at V and 4 bases at J, with 8 bases between. CDR1 MNHNS and CDR2 SASEGT come from the germline V gene. The CDR3 is 12 amino acids. The V gene is TRBV6-1, the J gene TRBJ1-5, with D tentatively TRBD1 (5 bases). This receptor was obtained from a human donor with glioblastoma. This specimen consisted of blood, obtained before dendritic cell vaccination. The CDR3 reads CASTRGNQPQHF. The CDR3 coding sequence is TGTGCCAGCACTCGGGGGAATCAGCCCCAGCATTTT.